This TCR beta chain appears in the sequencing data of a study of cytomegalovirus exposure and HLA in healthy donors. Study-wide context: A prior analysis found about 120 million unique TCR beta sequences from around 180 million T cells.

The PCR employed 60 Vbeta primers together with 13 Jbeta primers. Sequenced by immunoSEQ multiplex PCR; TCRdb stores in-frame clones only, minus some. The data hold 150,000 to 200,000 clones, with 80% to 90% observed a single time. A note on this clone: What it recognizes is unknown.

Study-level points and caveats: Reports credit the classifier with highly specific, highly sensitive diagnosis of cytomegalovirus status. With DRB1 most and HLA-C fewest, TCR association rates differed between HLA loci in a later analysis. Later genetic work tied a missense DCLRE1C variant to beta-chain V and J trimming.

The length of the CDR3 is 15 residues. With 6 bases removed from V and 2 bases from J, the gap between germline ends came to 16 bases. The germline gives CDR1 SGHTA, CDR2 FQGNSA. The rearrangement uses TRBV7-2 and TRBJ2-5; the D gene is possibly TRBD2 (5 bases). This receptor was taken from a male donor in good health and CMV-seronegative. Sequencing used PBMCs. The DNA for the CDR3 is TGTGCCAGCAGTCAGCCGACGGGGAGACAAGAGACCCAGTACTTC. Protein: CASSQPTGRQETQYF.